These 18 T cell receptor beta chains originate from one sample sequenced in a study of blood T cell repertoires in COVID-19. Method: immunoSEQ multiplex PCR; TCRdb's copy keeps in-frame clones and lacks some. The table includes roughly 500,000 clones, 70% to 90% detected once. The sample comprised PBMCs or T cells enriched from blood (not recorded which). These receptor sequences come from a woman between 55 and 75 years old who had recovered from COVID-19.

This rearrangement joins TRBV29-1 to TRBJ2-1; 10 nucleotides match TRBD1. The ends lost 3 bases at V and 6 bases at J; junction bases unmatched: 5. CDR3 length: 14 amino acids. Germline values: CDR1 SQVTM, CDR2 ANQGSEA. The CDR3 reads CSVEGQGTANEQFF. CDR3 DNA sequence: TGCAGCGTTGAGGGACAGGGGACTGCCAATGAGCAGTTCTTC.

The chain recombines TRBV2 with TRBJ1-4; tentatively, D is TRBD1 (5 bases). The germline V gene encodes CDR1 SNHLY and CDR2 FYNNEI. Trimming took 7 bases from V and 4 from J, leaving 16 bases between them. The CDR3 has 15 amino acids. The CDR3 DNA is TGTGCCAGCACCTTATCAGGGTCTTATAATGAAAAACTGTTTTTT. Translated: CASTLSGSYNEKLFF.

The rearrangement joins TRBV5-1 to TRBJ1-3; TRBD1 matches 7 bases. Germline V lookup: CDR1 SGHRS, CDR2 YFSETQ. V was pared by 2 bases and J by 8 bases, with 13 bases of the junction left unmatched. CDR3 length: 16 residues. The CDR3 bases are TGCGCCAGCAGCTTATCCCCGACAGGGACCGTATACACCATATATTTT. Protein product: CASSLSPTGTVYTIYF.

The chain links TRBV7-8 to TRBJ1-1; D possibly corresponds to TRBD1 (5 bases). Per germline, CDR1 SGHVS and CDR2 FQNEAQ. The ends were cut back, 3 bases at V and 5 bases at J, with 19 bases in the middle. The CDR3 consists of 16 residues. The CDR3: CASSFSPGLSATEAFF. The CDR3 DNA is TGTGCCAGCAGCTTTTCACCGGGACTCAGTGCAACTGAAGCTTTCTTT. Full variable domain (remainder filled in from reference TRBV7-8 and TRBJ1-1): GAGVSQSPRYKVAKRGQDVALRCDPISGHVSLFWYQQALGQGPEFLTYFQNEAQLDKSGLPSDRFFAERPEGSVSTLKIQRTQQEDSAVYLCASSFSPGLSATEAFFGQGTRLTVV.

The V gene is TRBV6-1, the J gene TRBJ1-5; no reliable D call. Germline CDR1 MNHNS, CDR2 SASEGT. Trimming left V 3 bases short and J 4 bases short, with 10 bases between. The CDR3 extends over 14 amino acids. The CDR3 spells CASSDSGGNQPQHF. The CDR3 DNA sequence: TGTGCCAGCAGTGACAGCGGCGGGAATCAGCCCCAGCATTTT.

The chain couples TRBV10-3 to TRBJ1-1; D remains ambiguous. The V end was cut by 9 bases, the J end by 3 bases, with 11 bases between. CDR1 and CDR2 (germline): ENHRY, SYGVKD. The CDR3 has 12 amino acids. CDR3: CAIAGDYTEAFF. The CDR3 bases are TGTGCCATTGCGGGTGACTACACTGAAGCTTTCTTT.

V usage is TRBV2 and J usage is TRBJ1-1, with 7 bases fitting TRBD1. This CDR3 comprises 13 residues. V shed 2 bases, J shed 6 bases, and the junction held 3 bases outside the gene matches. Germline V gene lookup returns CDR1 SNHLY and CDR2 FYNNEI. The CDR3 reads CASSEQGVAEAFF. As DNA, the CDR3 is TGTGCCAGCAGTGAACAGGGGGTCGCTGAAGCTTTCTTT.

This sequence joins TRBV6-1 and TRBJ2-1, with TRBD1 identical over 12 bases. The CDR3 has 17 residues. The ends lost 3 bases at V and 7 bases at J; junction bases unmatched: 10. The germline V gene has CDR1 MNHNS and CDR2 SASEGT. The chain's CDR3 is CASSDPGQGANGNEQFF. CDR3 sequence (DNA): TGTGCCAGCAGTGACCCGGGACAGGGGGCGAACGGGAATGAGCAGTTCTTC.

This clone was seen a few times. This chain joins TRBV5-4 and TRBJ1-2, with a possible D match to TRBD1 (6 bases). The CDR3 loop spans 15 amino acids. Germline values: CDR1 SGHNT, CDR2 YYREEE (reference sequence). Trimming took off 6 bases at V and 2 bases at J, with 17 bases between the two ends. CDR3 nucleotides: TGTGCCAGCACCATACAGGGAGTATTCAACTATGGCTACACCTTC. Encoded protein: CASTIQGVFNYGYTF.

The chain links TRBV5-1 to TRBJ1-2; 7 bases line up with TRBD1. Looked up from germline, CDR1 is SGHRS and CDR2 is YFSETQ. The CDR3 extends over 14 amino acids. J lost 5 bases, V lost 5 bases, and 9 bases had no gene match. CDR3 amino acids: CASRETGNSYGYTF. The CDR3 nucleotides are TGCGCCAGCAGGGAGACAGGGAACTCTTATGGCTACACCTTC.

The rearrangement uses TRBV24-1 and TRBJ2-6; D call uncertain. The CDR3 is 18 amino acids. Trimming cost V 5 bases and J 0 bases, with 16 bases left between them. Per germline, CDR1 KGHDR and CDR2 SFDVKD. The CDR3 nucleotides read TGTGCCACCAGTGGTTATCAGGCCTTTTCCTCTGGGGCCAACGTCCTGACTTTC. It yields the protein CATSGYQAFSSGANVLTF.

This chain uses TRBV5-5 with TRBJ2-3; D gene uncertain. CDR3 length: 14 residues. The germline V gene encodes CDR1 SGHKS and CDR2 YYEKEE (reference sequence). The V end lost 3 bases, the J end lost 0 bases, and 8 bases lay between the germline ends. CDR3 in DNA: TGTGCCAGCAGCTCACCGACTAGCACAGATACGCAGTATTTT. It encodes CASSSPTSTDTQYF.

The chain combines TRBV6-5 with TRBJ1-6, with 7 bases lining up with TRBD1. V lost 5 bases to trimming and J lost 6 bases; unmatched junction nucleotides: 4. Germline V gene sequence: CDR1 MNHEY, CDR2 SVGAGI. This CDR3 contains 14 residues. CDR3 sequence reads: CASSRGQLNSPLHF. The CDR3 nucleotides read TGTGCCAGCAGTAGGGGACAGCTTAATTCACCCCTCCACTTT.

J is TRBJ2-1 and V is TRBV7-2, with TRBD2 matching over 8 bases. The CDR3 has 16 amino acids. Trimming cost V 5 bases and J 4 bases; bases outside gene matches: 10. Germline V gene data show CDR1 as SGHTA and CDR2 as FQGNSA. Here the CDR3 reads CASSTVPSGLYNEQFF. For the CDR3, the DNA is TGTGCCAGCAGCACCGTACCTAGCGGGTTATACAATGAGCAGTTCTTC.

V usage is TRBV12-5 and J usage is TRBJ2-7, with D perhaps matching TRBD2 (5 bases). The CDR3 is 14 amino acids. Trimming took 6 bases from V and 7 from J, leaving 19 bases between them. Germline CDR1 LGHNT, CDR2 FRNRAP. CDR3 loop: CASGSTLGSGEQYV. CDR3 nucleotides: TGTGCTAGTGGATCCACCCTCGGGTCGGGAGAGCAGTACGTC.

The gene calls are TRBV19 and TRBJ1-5; 12 nucleotides agree with TRBD1. CDR3 size: 15 residues. Germline V gene data show CDR1 as LNHDA and CDR2 as SQIVND (reference sequence). Losses at the gene ends were 7 bases for V and 10 bases for J; bases not matched to a gene: 11. CDR3 protein: CASTLGGTGGSPQHF. Here the CDR3 DNA reads TGTGCCAGTACCCTGGGGGGGACAGGGGGCTCTCCCCAGCATTTT.

This clone appeared a single time. The chain uses TRBV27 and TRBJ2-5; 9 bases align to TRBD1. The CDR3 covers 19 residues. Germline CDR1 MNHEY, CDR2 SMNVEV (reference sequence). V was pared by 0 bases and J by 4 bases, with 15 bases of the junction left unmatched. DNA for the CDR3: TGTGCCAGCAGTTTATCTGGGACAGGGACTTTGGTACAGGGAGAGACCCAGTACTTC. Its translation: CASSLSGTGTLVQGETQYF.

V is TRBV5-4 and J is TRBJ2-1; 12 nucleotides agree with TRBD2. In germline, CDR1 is SGHNT, CDR2 YYREEE (reference sequence). The CDR3 sequence is 17 residues long. After removal of 1 base from V and 10 bases from J, the junction contained 12 bases not matched to a gene. The CDR3 region has the DNA TGTGCCAGCAGCTTGACCCTACTAGCGGGGGGATATCAAGAGCAGTTCTTC. Protein product: CASSLTLLAGGYQEQFF.